A selection of T cell receptor beta chains follows, all from one sample in a study of blood T cell repertoires in COVID-19. Profiled with immunoSEQ multiplex PCR; TCRdb holds only in-frame clones, not every one. The repertoire holds roughly 35,000 clones, over 80% seen once, with 14% in the top ten. Specimen: peripheral blood. All receptors come from a man between 60 and 75 years old with active COVID-19. The CDR3 runs from the conserved cysteine through the conserved F or W. A D gene is named only where the DNA matches it firmly. Some rows have no size entry. The others give once, few or many, or a class for an expanded clone.

V gene	D gene	clone size	J gene	CDR3 protein	CDR3 DNA
TRBV5-4	TRBD2	.	TRBJ2-1	CASSFLAGNSYNEQFF	TGTGCCAGCAGCTTCCTAGCGGGGAACTCCTACAATGAGCAGTTCTTC
TRBV2	TRBD1	.	TRBJ1-5	CASFPGTGISNQPQHF	TGTGCCAGCTTCCCCGGGACAGGGATAAGCAATCAGCCCCAGCATTTT
TRBV4-2	TRBD2	.	TRBJ2-1	CASSQDFTSGSNEQFF	TGTGCCAGCAGCCAAGATTTTACTAGCGGGAGTAATGAGCAGTTCTTC
TRBV28	.	.	TRBJ2-7	CASSSPRGSQPYEQYF	TGTGCCAGCAGTTCCCCCCGTGGGAGCCAACCCTACGAGCAGTACTTC
TRBV11-2	.	.	TRBJ2-7	CASSFGWSSYEQYF	TGTGCCAGCAGCTTTGGGTGGAGCTCCTACGAGCAGTACTTC
TRBV19	TRBD2	.	TRBJ2-1	CASSIPAREGGVGEQFF	TGTGCCAGTAGTATCCCCGCTCGGGAGGGCGGCGTGGGTGAGCAGTTCTTC
TRBV2	TRBD2	.	TRBJ2-5	CASRSSPLAGVPQYF	TGTGCCAGCAGATCGTCCCCTTTAGCGGGAGTCCCCCAGTACTTC
TRBV4-2	TRBD2	.	TRBJ2-7	CASSQGTSGSEQYF	TGTGCCAGCAGCCAAGGGACTAGCGGCAGCGAGCAGTACTTC
TRBV28	TRBD2	.	TRBJ2-4	CASSPWTSGAKNIQYF	TGTGCCAGCAGTCCCTGGACTAGCGGTGCCAAAAACATTCAGTACTTC
TRBV15	.	.	TRBJ2-1	CATSTDTHNEQFF	TGTGCCACCAGCACCGACACTCACAATGAGCAGTTCTTC
TRBV5-1	TRBD1	.	TRBJ2-1	CASSLEGQGASDEQFF	TGCGCCAGCAGCTTGGAGGGACAGGGGGCAAGCGATGAGCAGTTCTTC
TRBV3-1/TRBV3-2	TRBD2	.	TRBJ2-5	CASSPPGLAGYQETQYF	TGTGCCAGCAGCCCCCCGGGACTAGCGGGGTACCAAGAGACCCAGTACTTC
TRBV19	.	.	TRBJ1-5	CASSIEAGGRILSNQPQHF	TGTGCCAGTAGTATAGAGGCAGGAGGGAGGATCCTAAGCAATCAGCCCCAGCATTTT
TRBV9	TRBD2	.	TRBJ2-7	CASGSRASGPNSYEQYF	TGTGCCAGCGGTTCCAGGGCTAGCGGGCCCAACTCCTACGAGCAGTACTTC
TRBV27	TRBD1	once	TRBJ2-7	CASSLDRVGREQYF	TGTGCCAGCAGTTTGGACAGGGTAGGTCGCGAGCAGTACTTC
TRBV7-9	TRBD1	.	TRBJ1-5	CASSLPGQNSNQPQHF	TGTGCCAGCAGCCTGCCGGGACAGAATAGCAATCAGCCCCAGCATTTT
TRBV19	TRBD2	.	TRBJ2-3	CASALASGGTDTQYF	TGTGCCAGTGCCCTGGCTAGCGGAGGCACAGATACGCAGTATTTT
TRBV4-1	.	.	TRBJ1-3	CASSDRDKSGNTIYF	TGCGCCAGCAGCGATCGGGACAAATCTGGAAACACCATATATTTT
TRBV28	.	few	TRBJ1-5	CASRQSNQPQHF	TGTGCCAGCAGGCAGAGCAATCAGCCCCAGCATTTT
TRBV7-9	TRBD2	.	TRBJ2-3	CASSVGGGPDTQYF	TGTGCCAGCAGCGTGGGCGGGGGGCCAGATACGCAGTATTTT
TRBV30	TRBD1	.	TRBJ2-7	CAWSSDRGYEQYF	TGTGCCTGGAGTTCGGACAGGGGTTACGAGCAGTACTTC
TRBV20-1	.	once	TRBJ2-7	CSASAQDTYEQYF	TGCAGTGCTAGTGCGCAGGACACCTACGAGCAGTACTTC
TRBV3-1/TRBV3-2	.	medium-sized	TRBJ2-7	CASSQGSGPYEQYF	TGTGCCAGCAGCCAGGGTTCAGGGCCCTACGAGCAGTACTTC
TRBV28	.	.	TRBJ2-7	CASSLPVPYEQYF	TGTGCCAGCAGTTTACCGGTTCCCTACGAGCAGTACTTC
TRBV12-3/TRBV12-4	.	.	TRBJ2-7	CASKGRGEQYF	TGTGCCAGCAAAGGCAGGGGCGAGCAGTACTTC
TRBV9	TRBD2	.	TRBJ2-1	CASSPPPGGPYNEQFF	TGTGCCAGCAGCCCCCCCCCGGGAGGTCCTTACAATGAGCAGTTCTTC
TRBV11-2	.	.	TRBJ2-5	CASSLEAGQETQYF	TGTGCCAGCAGCTTAGAGGCAGGTCAAGAGACCCAGTACTTC
TRBV4-1	.	once	TRBJ2-2	CASSRGPYRISNTGELFF	TGCGCCAGCAGCCGCGGGCCATATAGGATTTCTAACACCGGGGAGCTGTTTTTT
TRBV21-1	.	once	TRBJ2-7	CASSKPVPYEQYF	TGTGCCAGCAGCAAACCGGTCCCCTACGAGCAGTACTTC
TRBV7-9	TRBD1	.	TRBJ2-1	CASSATGINEQFF	TGTGCCAGCAGCGCGACAGGGATCAATGAGCAGTTCTTC
TRBV5-1	.	.	TRBJ2-2	CASRQWAGQNTGELFF	TGCGCCAGCAGACAATGGGCAGGCCAGAACACCGGGGAGCTGTTTTTT
TRBV10-1	TRBD2	.	TRBJ2-2	CASSRLAGDTGELFF	TGCGCCAGCAGCCGACTAGCGGGAGATACCGGGGAGCTGTTTTTT
TRBV28	TRBD1	.	TRBJ1-2	CASRRARTGNYGYTF	TGTGCCAGCCGTAGGGCTCGGACAGGGAACTATGGCTACACCTTC
TRBV6-5	TRBD1	few	TRBJ2-7	CASRTGTGAAYEQYF	TGTGCCAGCAGGACCGGGACAGGCGCCGCCTACGAGCAGTACTTC
TRBV6-4	.	.	TRBJ2-6	CASSDGVSSGANVLTF	TGTGCCAGCAGTGACGGAGTGAGCTCTGGGGCCAACGTCCTGACTTTC
TRBV14	.	.	TRBJ2-3	CASSQVPGGFTDTQYF	TGTGCCAGCAGCCAAGTTCCAGGCGGGTTCACAGATACGCAGTATTTT
TRBV29-1	.	.	TRBJ1-1	CSVEGGLGTEAFF	TGCAGCGTTGAAGGAGGGTTGGGCACTGAAGCTTTCTTT
TRBV7-9	TRBD1	once	TRBJ1-6	CASSRIQGVENSPLHF	TGTGCCAGCAGCAGGATCCAGGGGGTAGAAAATTCACCCCTCCACTTT
TRBV28	.	once	TRBJ1-2	CASSLGRTGYGYTF	TGTGCCAGCAGTTTAGGTCGGACTGGCTATGGCTACACCTTC
TRBV2	.	.	TRBJ1-1	CASRHIPAPQGTEAFF	TGTGCCAGCCGCCATATCCCGGCACCGCAGGGTACTGAAGCTTTCTTT
TRBV14	.	.	TRBJ2-2	CASSQVGWLAESNTGELFF	TGTGCCAGCAGCCAAGTAGGATGGCTAGCTGAATCGAACACCGGGGAGCTGTTTTTT
TRBV12-3/TRBV12-4	.	.	TRBJ2-2	CASSRQGQGLFF	TGTGCCAGCAGTCGCCAGGGACAAGGGCTGTTTTTT
TRBV2	TRBD2	.	TRBJ2-1	CASSQTSGRKGEQFF	TGTGCCAGCAGTCAGACTAGCGGGAGAAAAGGCGAGCAGTTCTTC
TRBV7-6	TRBD1	.	TRBJ1-5	CASSSQPTGSNQPQHF	TGTGCCAGCAGCTCCCAGCCGACAGGGAGCAATCAGCCCCAGCATTTT
TRBV5-1	.	few	TRBJ2-5	CASSTDRQETQYF	TGCGCCAGCAGCACCGACAGACAAGAGACCCAGTACTTC
TRBV15	TRBD1	.	TRBJ1-6	CATSRKGTGQGRSPLHF	TGTGCCACCAGCAGAAAGGGGACGGGACAGGGTCGATCACCCCTCCACTTT
TRBV27	.	.	TRBJ2-3	CASSYRGTDTQYF	TGTGCCAGCAGTTACCGGGGCACAGATACGCAGTATTTT
TRBV7-2	TRBD2	.	TRBJ2-1	CASSATSGRYNEQFF	TGTGCCAGCAGCGCGACTAGCGGGAGGTACAATGAGCAGTTCTTC
TRBV2	.	.	TRBJ1-5	CASSERAGNQPQHF	TGTGCCAGCAGTGAAAGGGCAGGGAATCAGCCCCAGCATTTT
TRBV28	.	.	TRBJ2-7	CASSLGQIPSQVF	TGTGCCAGCAGTTTAGGTCAAATTCCCTCCCAGGTCTTC
TRBV5-1	.	.	TRBJ1-1	CASSSQSGFGIEAFF	TGCGCCAGCAGCTCCCAATCAGGGTTTGGTATTGAAGCTTTCTTT
TRBV9	TRBD2	.	TRBJ2-1	CASSLAGESYNEQFF	TGTGCCAGCAGCTTAGCGGGAGAGTCCTACAATGAGCAGTTCTTC
TRBV18	.	.	TRBJ2-3	CASSVARTSTDTQYF	TGTGCCAGCTCAGTAGCGCGAACTAGCACAGATACGCAGTATTTT
TRBV27	TRBD1	once	TRBJ1-2	CASSPTGFGGYTF	TGTGCCAGCAGTCCGACAGGGTTCGGCGGCTACACCTTC
TRBV5-1	.	.	TRBJ2-7	CASSPGVGDFNYEQYF	TGCGCCAGCAGCCCGGGAGTAGGGGACTTCAACTACGAGCAGTACTTC
TRBV6-4	.	.	TRBJ1-1	CASRPDRTGTEAFF	TGTGCCAGCAGACCCGACAGGACGGGCACTGAAGCTTTCTTT
TRBV4-1	.	.	TRBJ1-1	CASSQVNTEAFF	TGCGCCAGCAGCCAAGTAAACACTGAAGCTTTCTTT